This TCR beta chain appears in the sequencing data of a study of T cells in Graves' hyperthyroidism and ophthalmopathy. Study conclusions and caveats: Ophthalmopathy was told apart from stable hyperthyroidism by a 13 V-J model. Blood also showed most of the thyroid clonotypes that were expanded above 0.001.

Germline V gene sequence: CDR1 LNHNV, CDR2 YYDKDF (reference sequence). Trimming shortened V by 5 bases and J by 1 base, and 11 bases separated the two germline ends. This CDR3 is 14 amino acids long. The authors took PBMCs from over 8.5 ml fresh peripheral blood. Regions amplified from RNA transcripts were the TCR beta CDR3 regions. The study used the HTBI primer set for a first-round RT-PCR of the TCR CDR3. A single record per CDR3 protein comes from TCRdb applying MiXCR to the multiplex PCR reads. The sample shows some 580,000 distinct CDR3 sequences, 16% of them seen only once. At least ten counts were recorded for this clonotype. Antigen: not known.

This clonotype was obtained from a woman aged 40 to 50 with Graves' ophthalmopathy. The chain joins TRBV15 to TRBJ1-1; D gene unclear. The source material was blood. The chain's CDR3 is CATSAVSANTEAFF. Written as DNA, the CDR3 is TGTGCCACCAGCGCAGTGTCGGCGAACACTGAAGCTTTCTTT.